The clone carrying this TCR beta chain has a count of ten or more. Its antigen remains unknown. This sample was included in a study of response to subunit inactivated influenza vaccine. Broader study findings: Authors suggested each seasonal influenza vaccination recruits few new T cells.

Trimming cost V 6 bases and J 4 bases, with 10 bases left between them. The CDR3 consists of 13 residues. TCRdb ran MiXCR on the RT-PCR reads and lists one entry per CDR3 protein. The top ten clones hold under 2.5% of a sample with about 480,000 distinct CDR3 sequences, 25% of them seen once. The receptor was isolated from a man in his fifties who received an inactivated influenza vaccine. The specimen was CD4+ T cells sorted from PBMCs, collected 4 to 6 days after vaccination. The rearrangement joins TRBV12-3 or TRBV12-4 to TRBJ1-5; no definite D call. The CDR3: CASSSDGNQPQHF. In nucleotides, the CDR3 is TGTGCCAGCAGCTCTGACGGGAATCAGCCCCAGCATTTT.